The clone carrying this TCR beta chain was seen ten or more times. Its antigen remains unknown. CDR3 length: 13 residues. Trimming removed 4 bases at V and 2 bases at J, with 8 bases between. The germline V gene encodes CDR1 MNHNS and CDR2 SASEGT. The data are from a study of identical twins. One entry per CDR3 protein, called by TCRdb with MiXCR from the 5' RACE reads. The data show around 300,000 distinct CDR3 sequences, with about 8.1% seen just once and around 2.1% held by the top ten. Overall study results and limits: Out-of-frame alpha sequences common to twins were enriched for low generation probability.

This sample was also put to use in a study of yellow fever vaccine responses in identical twins.

Source material: memory (CD45RO+) T cells sorted from blood. This sequence originates from a woman aged 18 to 35 in good health. This sequence joins TRBV6-1 and TRBJ1-1; TRBD1 is a possible D gene (5 bases). CDR3 region: CASSGGANTEAFF. The DNA for the CDR3 is TGTGCCAGCAGTGGAGGGGCTAACACTGAAGCTTTCTTT.